These T cell receptor beta chains were read from a single sample in a study of blood T cell repertoires in COVID-19. Here immunoSEQ multiplex PCR was the method, and the copy in TCRdb shows in-frame clones only, minus some. The data hold about 250,000 clones, with 80% to 90% observed a single time. Sequencing was carried out using PBMCs or T cells enriched from blood (not recorded which). Every receptor here comes from a woman aged 40 to 55 who had been exposed to COVID-19. The CDR3 runs from the conserved cysteine through the conserved F or W. The D gene is left open where the match is weak. Not all rows give a size; the values are once, few, many and, for expanded clones, a class.

d_gene: NA
j_gene: TRBJ1-1
v_gene: TRBV5-1
abundance: once
CDR3nt: TGCGCCAGCAGCTTGGCCGACAGGTGGGGCACTGAAGCTTTCTTT
CDR3aa: CASSLADRWGTEAFF

d_gene: NA
j_gene: TRBJ1-1
v_gene: TRBV19
abundance: NA
CDR3nt: TGTGCCAGTAGTATTGGGCCGTCCACTGAAGCTTTCTTT
CDR3aa: CASSIGPSTEAFF

d_gene: TRBD1
j_gene: TRBJ2-2
v_gene: TRBV28
abundance: once
CDR3nt: TGTGCCAGCAGCCATGGACAGGGTGTAACCGGGGAGCTGTTTTTT
CDR3aa: CASSHGQGVTGELFF

d_gene: NA
j_gene: TRBJ2-7
v_gene: TRBV5-1
abundance: once
CDR3nt: TGCGCCAGCAGCTTGGCGGATCGGGGCGAGCAGTACTTC
CDR3aa: CASSLADRGEQYF

d_gene: TRBD1
j_gene: TRBJ2-2
v_gene: TRBV4-1
abundance: NA
CDR3nt: TGCGCCAGCAGCCCCTTGGCGGGACAGGGCGCTGGGATCCCCGGGGAGCTGTTTTTT
CDR3aa: CASSPLAGQGAGIPGELFF

d_gene: TRBD2
j_gene: TRBJ2-7
v_gene: TRBV5-1
abundance: NA
CDR3nt: TGCGCCAGCAGCTTTATGAGCGGGGGGTCCTACGAGCAGTACTTC
CDR3aa: CASSFMSGGSYEQYF

d_gene: NA
j_gene: TRBJ2-2
v_gene: TRBV7-2
abundance: NA
CDR3nt: TGTGCCAGCAGCTTACGGCAGGGAGGCACCGGGGAGCTGTTTTTT
CDR3aa: CASSLRQGGTGELFF

d_gene: NA
j_gene: TRBJ2-1
v_gene: TRBV7-3
abundance: NA
CDR3nt: TGTGCCAGCAGCTTATCTACGAGCTCCTACAATGAGCAGTTCTTC
CDR3aa: CASSLSTSSYNEQFF

d_gene: TRBD1
j_gene: TRBJ2-2
v_gene: TRBV9
abundance: NA
CDR3nt: TGTGCCAGCAGCGCAAGACAGGGATCGGCCGGGGAGCTGTTTTTT
CDR3aa: CASSARQGSAGELFF

d_gene: TRBD1
j_gene: TRBJ1-1
v_gene: TRBV12-3/TRBV12-4
abundance: NA
CDR3nt: TGTGCCAGCAGACCTACAGGGGGCACTGAAGCTTTCTTT
CDR3aa: CASRPTGGTEAFF